The 4 T cell receptor beta chains below come from one sample, sequenced in a study of shared clonotypes between healthy human individuals. Profiled with immunoSEQ multiplex PCR; TCRdb holds only in-frame clones, not every one. The sample lists approximately 92,000 clones, 60% to 70% occurring once. Material: memory CD8+ T cells sorted from blood. Subset given: CD45RO+ cells pooled with CCR7-negative TemRA cells. The receptors derive from a man younger than 40 in good health.

The sample holds one count of this clone. The rearrangement joins TRBV27 to TRBJ2-3, with 7 bases fitting TRBD2. The CDR3 length is 15 residues. The V and J ends lost 4 bases and 7 bases, in that order; junction bases with no gene match: 11. The V gene's germline CDR1 is MNHEY and CDR2 SMNVEV (reference sequence). CDR3 residues: CASSSPWTRGNTQYF. As DNA, the CDR3 is TGTGCCAGCAGTTCCCCATGGACTAGAGGGAATACGCAGTATTTT.

The rearrangement links TRBV9 to TRBJ2-2; the match to TRBD1 covers 11 bases. The length of the CDR3 is 17 residues. Germline V gives CDR1 SGDLS, CDR2 YYNGEE. The junction had 9 bases not matched to a gene; V was cut back by 4 bases and J by 4 bases. This CDR3 reads CASSPRTGGLSTGELFF. The CDR3 DNA is TGTGCCAGCAGCCCAAGGACAGGGGGCCTCAGCACCGGGGAGCTGTTTTTT.

In this sample, this clone turned up a few times. A junction boundary mismatches the germline segment, possibly from a read error. The chain couples TRBV23-1 to TRBJ2-3, with a possible D match to TRBD2 (5 bases). TRBV23-1 belongs to the ORF category, with a function that is uncertain. This CDR3 comprises 15 residues. The chain's CDR3 is CARSQSPGGTDTQYF. In DNA form, the CDR3 reads TGCGCCAGAAGTCAATCTCCCGGCGGGACAGATACGCAGTATTTT.

The V and J genes are TRBV27 and TRBJ2-7; 11 positions agree with TRBD2. V trimming: 3 bases; J trimming: 3 bases; junction bases outside the gene matches: 4. The CDR3 is 15 amino acids. Per germline, CDR1 MNHEY and CDR2 SMNVEV (reference sequence). The CDR3 reads CASSLRLAGIYEQYF. CDR3 coding DNA: TGTGCCAGCAGTTTGCGACTAGCGGGAATCTACGAGCAGTACTTC.